This TCR beta chain was identified in a study of metastatic and nonmetastatic thyroid tumors. Study details: Both malignant and benign thyroid patients supplied peripheral blood and tumor or nodule tissue samples, across which the repertoires of these patients were then compared.

Prior to thyroid surgery, none of the patients had received any treatment. Using MiXCR, TCRdb re-called clones from the PCR reads. This sample has roughly 4,600 clones, with under 25% found just once. Germline V gene data show CDR1 as MRHNA and CDR2 as SNTAGT. V was cut by 8 bases and J by 1 base, with 11 bases left in between. This CDR3 is built from 13 residues. This clonotype was obtained from a male donor with papillary thyroid cancer or a benign thyroid nodule (not recorded which). Some clones in this sample may be carry-over from other donors' samples. The sample consisted of tumor tissue. V gene TRBV6-4 combines with J gene TRBJ1-1; possibly TRBD1 for D (5 bases). This chain's CDR3 is CASVLGTNTEAFF. In nucleotides, the CDR3 is TGTGCCAGCGTATTGGGGACGAACACTGAAGCTTTCTTT.